This T cell receptor (beta chain) was recorded in a study of shared clonotypes between healthy human individuals. The split of CD4+ cells yielded CD45RA+ naive and CD45RA-negative memory subsets. The repertoire was sequenced with immunoSEQ multiplex PCR; TCRdb's copy has only in-frame clones and lacks some. The table includes 740,000 or so clones, approximately 73% detected once. The CDR3 totals 13 residues. Germline lookup yields CDR1 MDHEN and CDR2 SYDVKM. The J segment lost 10 bases and the V segment lost 6 bases, leaving 10 bases of the junction unmatched. This clone was counted a few times. Sequenced material: memory CD4+ T cells sorted from blood. Subset defined: CD45RA-negative fraction. The J gene is TRBJ1-2, the V gene TRBV28; 8 bases are shared with TRBD1. The TCR sequence derives from a woman in her 30s in good health. The CDR3: CASSPQGALHYTF. The CDR3 coding sequence is TGTGCCAGCAGCCCGCAGGGGGCCCTCCACTACACCTTC.